The 13 T cell receptor beta chains given below trace back to one sample, sequenced in a study of cytomegalovirus exposure and HLA in healthy donors. Vbeta (60) and Jbeta (13) primers were used in the PCR. Assay: immunoSEQ multiplex PCR; the TCRdb copy retains only in-frame clones and omits some. The listing records 55,000 to 70,000 clones. Specimen: PBMCs. These receptors came from a female donor in good health and CMV-seropositive.

The J gene is TRBJ1-3, the V gene TRBV25-1; D uncertain. The CDR3 is 16 residues long. Germline-derived CDR1 and CDR2 are MGHDK and SYGVNS. V lost 0 bases to trimming and J lost 0 bases, with 9 bases between them. The CDR3 sequence: CASSEYGSGSGNTIYF. The CDR3 DNA sequence: TGTGCCAGCAGTGAATATGGGAGCGGCTCTGGAAACACCATATATTTT.

The rearrangement links TRBV27 to TRBJ2-7; TRBD2 matches 9 bases. Germline V CDR1 and CDR2: MNHEY, SMNVEV (reference sequence). The V gene end was trimmed by 3 bases and the J gene end by 3 bases; junction bases not matched to a gene: 3. The CDR3 covers 14 residues. The CDR3 nucleotides read TGTGCCAGCAGTTTTAGCGGGGGAGGCTACGAGCAGTACTTC. The encoded protein is CASSFSGGGYEQYF.

The genes are TRBV4-3 and TRBJ2-1, with no clear D. The CDR3 runs to 16 residues. Germline values: CDR1 LGHNA, CDR2 YSLEER. The germline V and J ends were trimmed by 3 bases and 3 bases, with 15 bases remaining between them. The CDR3 sequence is CASSHLGARNYNEQFF. In DNA, the CDR3 is TGCGCCAGCAGCCACCTCGGTGCTAGGAACTACAATGAGCAGTTCTTC.

The rearrangement joins TRBV7-9 to TRBJ2-5; TRBD2 aligns across 9 bases. V shed 2 bases and J 4 bases; nucleotides not matched to a gene: 17. CDR1 SEHNR and CDR2 FQNEAQ come from the germline V gene (reference sequence). This CDR3 spans 19 amino acids. CDR3 residues: CASSLLAGSHRIPRETQYF. CDR3 in DNA: TGTGCCAGCAGCTTACTAGCGGGGTCCCATAGGATCCCAAGAGAGACCCAGTACTTC.

The chain links TRBV19 to TRBJ2-3, with 7 positions matching TRBD1. Germline-derived CDR1 and CDR2 are LNHDA and SQIVND (reference sequence). The CDR3 is 14 amino acids. V lost 5 bases to trimming and J lost 2 bases; unmatched junction nucleotides: 4. The CDR3 DNA follows: TGTGCCAGTAGTCAGGGGACAGTCACAGATACGCAGTATTTT. Its translation: CASSQGTVTDTQYF.

The chain couples TRBV2 to TRBJ2-7; D is possibly TRBD2 (7 bases). With 7 bases removed from V and 6 bases from J, the gap between germline ends came to 19 bases. CDR3 length: 14 amino acids. Germline V lookup: CDR1 SNHLY, CDR2 FYNNEI. The CDR3 region is CASNRWDTGGEQYF. The CDR3 bases are TGTGCCAGCAACCGGTGGGACACGGGGGGCGAGCAGTACTTC.

The chain carries TRBV28 and TRBJ1-3; maybe TRBD1 (5 bases). The V and J ends lost 4 bases and 4 bases respectively, with 14 bases between them. The germline V gene has CDR1 MDHEN and CDR2 SYDVKM. This CDR3 has 15 residues. In DNA, the CDR3 is TGTGCCAGCAGTTCGCCGCAGGGTACGGGAAACACCATATATTTT. This translates into CASSSPQGTGNTIYF.

This chain connects TRBV30 to TRBJ2-7, with D tentatively TRBD2 (5 bases). Looked up from germline, CDR1 is GTSNPN and CDR2 is SVGIG (reference sequence). The CDR3 sequence is 15 residues long. Trimming took 0 bases from V and 1 from J, leaving 13 bases between them. Here the CDR3 reads CAWSVGGSGSYEQYF. The CDR3 bases are TGTGCCTGGAGTGTGGGTGGGAGTGGTTCCTACGAGCAGTACTTC.

The genes are TRBV6-1 and TRBJ2-7; 7 bases align to TRBD2. V was clipped by 7 bases and J by 3 bases; unmatched bases: 9. The length of the CDR3 is 14 residues. Per the germline V gene, CDR1 is MNHNS and CDR2 is SASEGT. Here the CDR3 DNA reads TGTGCCAGCAAACGGTCTAGCGGATTCTACGAGCAGTACTTC. Translated, it gives CASKRSSGFYEQYF.

This chain connects TRBV30 to TRBJ1-6, with TRBD1 identical over 9 bases. The CDR3 contains 14 residues. Germline V gives CDR1 GTSNPN, CDR2 SVGIG (reference sequence). V shed 0 bases and J 10 bases; nucleotides not matched to a gene: 4. This CDR3 reads CAWSVGQGSSPLHF. The CDR3 DNA follows: TGTGCCTGGAGTGTGGGACAGGGCAGCTCACCCCTCCACTTT.

About this clone itself: In the same sample, other DNA sequences code for this CDR3. This chain joins TRBV5-1 and TRBJ2-7; 11 nucleotides align to TRBD2. CDR3 length equals 15 residues. Germline loops: CDR1 SGHRS, CDR2 YFSETQ. Trimming took 0 bases from V and 1 from J; bases not matched to a gene: 0. The CDR3 region is CASSLGTSGSYEQYF. The CDR3 DNA follows: TGCGCCAGCAGCTTGGGGACTAGCGGGTCCTACGAGCAGTACTTC.

The chain joins TRBV2 to TRBJ2-1; 7 nucleotides align to TRBD2. V gave up 4 bases and J gave up 8 bases; unmatched junction bases: 8. The germline gives CDR1 SNHLY, CDR2 FYNNEI. The CDR3 runs 14 residues. The CDR3 DNA is TGTGCCAGCAGTGCCGGGACTAAAGTTCATGAGCAGTTCTTC. It is translated as CASSAGTKVHEQFF.

The CDR3 nucleotides are TGTGCCAGTAGTTTCAGTGATAGCAATCAGCCCCAGCATTTT. Protein product: CASSFSDSNQPQHF. V and J are TRBV19 and TRBJ1-5; unclear D gene. V was pared by 5 bases and J by 0 bases, with 8 bases between. Per the germline V gene, CDR1 is LNHDA and CDR2 is SQIVND (reference sequence). The CDR3 is 14 residues long.